A selection of T cell receptor beta chains follows, all from one sample in a study of cytomegalovirus exposure and HLA in healthy donors. Produced via immunoSEQ multiplex PCR; TCRdb's table is partial and in-frame only. This sample has approximately 150,000 clones, with roughly a tenth found just once. Sequencing was carried out using PBMCs. The receptor set was obtained from a male donor in good health and CMV-seronegative. CDR3s include the opening cysteine and the closing phenylalanine or tryptophan. Fields, in order: D gene, clone size, J gene, V gene, CDR3 DNA, CDR3 protein. D genes are given only for firm matches. Not every row has a clone size; where given, it reads once, few, many or a size class.

TRBD1	.	TRBJ1-3	TRBV7-8	TGTGCCAGCAGCTTAGGACAGGGAATCGGAAACACCATATATTTT	CASSLGQGIGNTIYF
.	.	TRBJ2-3	TRBV30	TGTGCCTGGAGTGTACTCAGGCTCGGGGCAGATACGCAGTATTTT	CAWSVLRLGADTQYF
.	.	TRBJ1-1	TRBV7-2	TGTGCCAGCAGCTCCCCGGACAGAGCAAACACTGAAGCTTTCTTT	CASSSPDRANTEAFF
.	.	TRBJ2-1	TRBV14	TGTGCCAGCAGCCAACATCGGCCCATGGCGGTCCGAAACAATGAGCAGTTCTTC	CASSQHRPMAVRNNEQFF
TRBD2	.	TRBJ2-3	TRBV10-3	TGTGCCATCAGTGTTAGCGGGGGAAGCACAGATACGCAGTATTTT	CAISVSGGSTDTQYF
.	few	TRBJ2-7	TRBV19	TGTGCCAGTAGTATCAGCCTAGAGGGCATCGAGCAGTACTTC	CASSISLEGIEQYF
.	.	TRBJ1-2	TRBV5-4	TGTGCCAGCACCAACGTAGGGGGAGCTAACTATGGCTACACCTTC	CASTNVGGANYGYTF
TRBD1	few	TRBJ2-1	TRBV7-9	TGTGCCAGCAGCCCGACAGGGGTCATCTCCTACAATGAGCAGTTCTTC	CASSPTGVISYNEQFF
TRBD1	.	TRBJ1-2	TRBV29-1	TGCAGCGTGCAAGCAGGGGGCGCGACTGGCTACACCTTC	CSVQAGGATGYTF
TRBD2	.	TRBJ2-3	TRBV7-3	TGTGCCAGCAGCTCCCGACTAGCGGACTACACAGATACGCAGTATTTT	CASSSRLADYTDTQYF
TRBD2	few	TRBJ2-7	TRBV5-8	TGTGCCAGCTCCCCCATGGGGGGGTTCGAGCAGTACTTC	CASSPMGGFEQYF
.	once	TRBJ1-1	TRBV7-8	TGTGCCAGCAGCTTAGTTCCGGGACTGACTGAAGCTTTCTTT	CASSLVPGLTEAFF
TRBD2	.	TRBJ2-1	TRBV4-1	TGCGCCAGCAGCCAAGATGGAAGCGGGGACTACAATGAGCAGTTCTTC	CASSQDGSGDYNEQFF
TRBD1	few	TRBJ2-2	TRBV29-1	TGCAGCGTTGAGTGGGACAGATCGAACACCGGGGAGCTGTTTTTT	CSVEWDRSNTGELFF
.	few	TRBJ1-1	TRBV27	TGTGCCAGCACCCTCGGGGGATCGAACACTGAAGCTTTCTTT	CASTLGGSNTEAFF
TRBD1	.	TRBJ2-7	TRBV27	TGTGCCAGCAGTCCGACAGGGGGCGCATTTCGGGAGCAGTACTTC	CASSPTGGAFREQYF
.	.	TRBJ1-2	TRBV4-3	TGCGCCAGCAGCCAAGATGATAACTACCTGGGCTATGGCTACACCTTC	CASSQDDNYLGYGYTF
.	few	TRBJ2-3	TRBV28	TGTGCCAGCAGATCGGGGGGCCCCACAGATACGCAGTATTTT	CASRSGGPTDTQYF
.	.	TRBJ1-1	TRBV7-9	TGTGCCAGCAGCTGGGGGCTTACAGGGATTGAAGCTTTCTTT	CASSWGLTGIEAFF
TRBD1	.	TRBJ2-7	TRBV4-2	TGTGCCAGCAGCCTTGGACAGGGATCCTACGAGCAGTACTTC	CASSLGQGSYEQYF
TRBD1	few	TRBJ1-6	TRBV6-1	TGTGCCAGCAGTGAAGTCCAGGGGGCTTTGGTGTCCTATAATTCACCCCTCCACTTT	CASSEVQGALVSYNSPLHF
.	few	TRBJ1-5	TRBV10-3	TGTGCCACCCGGTGGCAGGGAGGTGACCAGCCCCAGCATTTT	CATRWQGGDQPQHF
.	few	TRBJ2-7	TRBV19	TGTGCCAGTAGTCCCTACGGAGGCTACGAGCAGTACTTC	CASSPYGGYEQYF
.	few	TRBJ1-5	TRBV5-5	TGTGCCAGCAGCTTGGGTCGAGGCATCGGGCAGCCCCAGCATTTT	CASSLGRGIGQPQHF
.	.	TRBJ1-6	TRBV7-6	TGTGCCAGCAGCTTAGTCGGGACACTAAATTCACCCCTCCACTTT	CASSLVGTLNSPLHF
.	few	TRBJ1-1	TRBV11-1	TGTGCCAGCAGCTTTGTTAGGGCGGGGAACACTGAAGCTTTCTTT	CASSFVRAGNTEAFF
.	few	TRBJ1-4	TRBV5-1	TGCGCCAGCAGCTTGCCACAGTGGGCAACTAATGAAAAACTGTTTTTT	CASSLPQWATNEKLFF
TRBD1	few	TRBJ1-1	TRBV25-1	TGTGCCAGCACCCTCCTAGGGCAGGGGGGTACTGAAGCTTTCTTT	CASTLLGQGGTEAFF
TRBD2	few	TRBJ2-1	TRBV19	TGTGCCAGTAGTATCCGGACTAGCGGGAGCGGGGAGCAGTTCTTC	CASSIRTSGSGEQFF
.	.	TRBJ2-1	TRBV7-9	TGTGCCAGCAGCCACCCGGGTGCGGGGAGGATCTCCTACAATGAGCAGTTCTTC	CASSHPGAGRISYNEQFF
.	few	TRBJ1-4	TRBV7-2	TGTGCCAGCAGCTTCAATCTGGGGGACTTAGATGAAAAACTGTTTTTT	CASSFNLGDLDEKLFF
TRBD2	few	TRBJ2-5	TRBV2	TGTGCCAGCACTTCTAGCGGGGGGCCTCAAGAGACCCAGTACTTC	CASTSSGGPQETQYF
.	.	TRBJ1-2	TRBV19	TGTGCCAGTAGTATAGATGGATTACAGCTCTATGGCTACACCTTC	CASSIDGLQLYGYTF
TRBD1	.	TRBJ1-1	TRBV11-1	TGTGCCAGCAGCCCCCAGGGGGGGAACACTGAAGCTTTCTTT	CASSPQGGNTEAFF
TRBD2	.	TRBJ2-2	TRBV6-5	TGTGCCAGCAGTTATAATCTAGCGGGAGGAAAGGGGGAGCTGTTTTTT	CASSYNLAGGKGELFF
TRBD2	.	TRBJ2-3	TRBV2	TGTGCCAGCAGTTGGACTAGCGGGGGGGCCCCCACAGATACGCAGTATTTT	CASSWTSGGAPTDTQYF
TRBD2	.	TRBJ2-1	TRBV10-3	TGTGCCATCAGTCCACGAGGACTAGCGGGGGATTCCTACAATGAGCAGTTCTTC	CAISPRGLAGDSYNEQFF
TRBD2	.	TRBJ2-2	TRBV10-3	TGTGCCATCAGTGAGTCGAGCGGGAGGGCCACGAGTAGCGGGGAGCTGTTCTTT	CAISESSGRATSSGELFF
TRBD1	few	TRBJ2-7	TRBV28	TGTGCCAGCAGTTTCCCCTTTGGACAGGGGGCTGACTACGAGCAGTACTTC	CASSFPFGQGADYEQYF
.	few	TRBJ1-5	TRBV6-1	TGTGCCAGCAGTAAAGGGGCCTACCAATCACAGCCCCAGCATTTT	CASSKGAYQSQPQHF
TRBD1	.	TRBJ2-3	TRBV6-1	TGTGCCAGCAGCCTCCTGACAGGGGGCACAGATACGCAGTATTTT	CASSLLTGGTDTQYF